This passage covers 30 T cell receptor beta chains from one sample sequenced in a study of T cell responses to AZD1222 COVID-19 vaccine. Only in-frame clones appear in the TCRdb table, and some are missing; sequencing was by immunoSEQ multiplex PCR. The repertoire holds 110,000 or so clones, 75% to 95% seen once, with under 4.5% in the top ten. The input for sequencing was peripheral blood, taken 28 days after the second dose of the MenACWY control vaccine. These receptors all stem from an adult who received the MenACWY meningococcal vaccine as a control.

The genes are TRBV12-3 or TRBV12-4 and TRBJ1-3, with a tentative D call TRBD1 (5 bases). The CDR3 extends over 13 amino acids. The V gene lost 5 bases and the J gene lost 2 bases, with 7 bases spanning the gap. The CDR3 reads CASSTRAGNTIYF. Here the CDR3 DNA reads TGTGCCAGCAGTACCAGGGCTGGAAACACCATATATTTT.

The chain combines TRBV5-6 with TRBJ1-4, with 10 positions matching TRBD1. The ends lost 3 bases at V and 3 bases at J; junction bases unmatched: 8. The germline V gene encodes CDR1 SGHDT and CDR2 YYEEEE. The CDR3 length is 17 residues. This CDR3 is CASSWKTGGRANEKLFF. Written as DNA, the CDR3 is TGTGCCAGCAGCTGGAAGACAGGGGGCAGGGCTAATGAAAAACTGTTTTTT.

The chain is built from TRBV7-9 and TRBJ1-5; D might be TRBD1 (5 bases). V was pared by 5 bases and J by 2 bases, with 13 bases between. This CDR3 has 15 amino acids. Per germline, CDR1 SEHNR and CDR2 FQNEAQ (reference sequence). CDR3 DNA: TGTGCCAGCAGCCCAGGGTCGGGAGGCAATCAGCCCCAGCATTTT. Its translation is CASSPGSGGNQPQHF.

The V call is TRBV28, the J call TRBJ1-4, with 7 bases fitting TRBD1. CDR3 length: 14 residues. Germline trimming cut 0 bases from V and 8 bases from J; bases unmatched to any gene: 3. The germline V gene encodes CDR1 MDHEN and CDR2 SYDVKM. The CDR3 spells CASSLWQGGEKLFF. The CDR3 DNA is TGTGCCAGCAGTTTATGGCAGGGGGGGGAAAAACTGTTTTTT.

V usage is TRBV5-5 and J usage is TRBJ2-7; possibly TRBD1 for D (5 bases). This CDR3 has 14 amino acids. V lost 5 bases and J 4 bases, leaving 16 bases between the germline ends. Germline assignment: CDR1 SGHKS and CDR2 YYEKEE (reference sequence). The CDR3 DNA sequence: TGTGCCAGCAGGAGCGACAGTCGTGGTTACGAGCAGTACGTC. This translates into CASRSDSRGYEQYV.

The chain carries TRBV19 and TRBJ2-3; no reliable D call. V was cut by 7 bases and J by 1 base, with 9 bases left in between. Per the germline V gene, CDR1 is LNHDA and CDR2 is SQIVND (reference sequence). The CDR3 spans 13 residues. The CDR3 nucleotides are TGTGCCAGTATGCCAGCCGGCACAGATACGCAGTATTTT. This encodes CASMPAGTDTQYF.

This clone was detected only once. The CDR3 nucleotides are TGCAGCGTTGAAGATCATGAGGGGGGACACTCCTACGAGCAGTACTTC. Translated: CSVEDHEGGHSYEQYF. The V call is TRBV29-1, the J call TRBJ2-7, with D perhaps TRBD1 or TRBD2 (6 bases each). Trimming shortened V by 0 bases and J by 0 bases, and 15 bases separated the two germline ends. Germline-derived CDR1 and CDR2 are SQVTM and ANQGSEA. The length of the CDR3 is 16 residues.

V and J are TRBV2 and TRBJ1-4; maybe TRBD1 (5 bases). CDR3 length: 17 amino acids. Germline lookup yields CDR1 SNHLY and CDR2 FYNNEI. Trimming removed 7 bases from V and 6 bases from J, with 24 bases in between. CDR3 in amino acids: CASTILHPSTGDEKLFF. CDR3 nucleotides: TGTGCCAGCACCATTCTTCACCCCTCGACGGGGGATGAAAAACTGTTTTTT.

The chain links TRBV7-8 to TRBJ1-2; no clear D. The CDR3 loop spans 15 amino acids. Trimming cost V 1 base and J 0 bases, with 9 bases left between them. The germline CDR1 and CDR2 sequences are SGHVS and FQNEAQ. CDR3 coding DNA: TGTGCCAGCAGCTTAGAACGTACTTCTAACTATGGCTACACCTTC. It codes for CASSLERTSNYGYTF.

The chain uses TRBV7-9 and TRBJ2-5, with TRBD1 matching 10 bases. The CDR3 loop spans 17 amino acids. The J segment lost 5 bases and the V segment lost 7 bases, leaving 16 bases of the junction unmatched. Looked up from germline, CDR1 is SEHNR and CDR2 is FQNEAQ (reference sequence). CDR3 nucleotides: TGTGCCAGCACTACGGATACCGGGACAGGGGACCGTGAGACCCAGTACTTC. Its protein is CASTTDTGTGDRETQYF. Using reference TRBV7-9 and TRBJ2-5 for the parts outside the CDR3, the full variable domain is DTGVSQNPRHKITKRGQNVTFRCDPISEHNRLYWYRQTLGQGPEFLTYFQNEAQLEKSRLLSDRFSAERPKGSFSTLEIQRTEQGDSAMYLCASTTDTGTGDRETQYFGPGTRLLVL.

The chain combines TRBV7-2 with TRBJ2-1, with 12 bases aligning to TRBD2. CDR1 and CDR2 (germline): SGHTA, FQGNSA. V was clipped by 5 bases and J by 9 bases; unmatched bases: 8. The CDR3 contains 15 residues. The CDR3 region is CASSGASGRATEQFF. CDR3 nucleotides: TGTGCCAGCAGCGGAGCTAGCGGGAGGGCCACTGAGCAGTTCTTC. Full variable domain (outside the CDR3, taken from reference TRBV7-2 and TRBJ2-1): GAGVSQSPSNKVTEKGKDVELRCDPISGHTALYWYRQSLGQGLEFLIYFQGNSAPDKSGLPSDRFSAERTGGSVSTLTIQRTQQEDSAVYLCASSGASGRATEQFFGPGTRLTVL.

The count of this clone is one. CDR3 coding DNA: TGTGCCAGCAGCCTGAGATCCGCTAGCGGGAGGGGGAGTAGCACAGATACGCAGTATTTT. Translated: CASSLRSASGRGSSTDTQYF. This chain uses TRBV7-6 with TRBJ2-3; 12 bases align to TRBD2. Germline V gene data show CDR1 as SGHVS and CDR2 as FNYEAQ. V lost 5 bases to trimming and J lost 0 bases; unmatched junction nucleotides: 15. The CDR3 length is 20 residues.

Only a few counts were recorded for this clone. This sample includes further DNA sequences coding for the same CDR3. The rearrangement joins TRBV18 to TRBJ1-1; TRBD1 might be the D (6 bases). V shed 0 bases and J shed 1 base, with 9 bases lying between them. CDR1 is KGHSH and CDR2 is LQKENI in the germline V gene. This CDR3 is 15 amino acids long. CDR3 protein: CASSPPSQGNTEAFF. CDR3 nucleotides: TGTGCCAGCTCACCACCGTCACAGGGGAACACTGAAGCTTTCTTT. The full variable domain, rest sourced from reference TRBV18 and TRBJ1-1, is NAGVMQNPRHLVRRRGQEARLRCSPMKGHSHVYWYRQLPEEGLKFMVYLQKENIIDESGMPKERFSAEFPKEGPSILRIQQVVRGDSAAYFCASSPPSQGNTEAFFGQGTRLTVV.

This sequence joins TRBV7-9 and TRBJ1-4; TRBD1 agrees at 10 bases. The CDR3 is 15 amino acids. With 5 bases clipped from V and 7 bases from J, the junction kept 7 bases outside the gene matches. CDR1 and CDR2 (germline): SEHNR, FQNEAQ (reference sequence). As DNA, the CDR3 is TGTGCCAGCAGCCCGGCGACAGGGGGCCGTGAAAAACTGTTTTTT. This gives the protein CASSPATGGREKLFF.

V gene TRBV2 combines with J gene TRBJ2-2; 7 bases are shared with TRBD2. The CDR3 runs 15 residues. Per germline, CDR1 SNHLY and CDR2 FYNNEI. V dropped 4 bases and J dropped 1; count of bases not matched to a gene: 3. The CDR3 spells CASSGASGNTGELFF. The CDR3 DNA follows: TGTGCCAGCAGTGGTGCTAGCGGGAACACCGGGGAGCTGTTTTTT. The whole variable domain, remainder taken from reference TRBV2 and TRBJ2-2, is EPEVTQTPSHQVTQMGQEVILRCVPISNHLYFYWYRQILGQKVEFLVSFYNNEISEKSEIFDDQFSVERPDGSNFTLKIRSTKLEDSAMYFCASSGASGNTGELFFGEGSRLTVL.

This chain links TRBV6-2 or TRBV6-3 with TRBJ2-7; D might be TRBD1 (5 bases). Germline lookup yields CDR1 MNHEY and CDR2 SVGEGT. The CDR3 is made up of 14 amino acids. V was pared by 2 bases and J by 0 bases, with 8 bases between. CDR3 protein: CASSYADSSYEQYV. CDR3 DNA: TGTGCCAGCAGTTACGCTGACAGCTCCTACGAGCAGTACGTC.

The chain joins TRBV7-2 to TRBJ1-1; D remains unclear. The CDR3 runs 14 residues. Trimming removed 2 bases from V and 0 bases from J, with 7 bases in between. Looked up from germline, CDR1 is SGHTA and CDR2 is FQGNSA. The CDR3 nucleotides are TGTGCCAGCAGCTTATGGCAGGTGAACACTGAAGCTTTCTTT. Amino acids: CASSLWQVNTEAFF.

The V call is TRBV27, the J call TRBJ2-5, with 8 bases fitting TRBD2. Germline assignment: CDR1 MNHEY and CDR2 SMNVEV (reference sequence). There are 17 residues in the CDR3. V shed 1 base and J 1 base; nucleotides not matched to a gene: 8. CDR3 loop: CASSLFTASGRQETQYF. In nucleotides, the CDR3 is TGTGCCAGCAGTTTATTTACGGCTAGCGGGCGCCAAGAGACCCAGTACTTC.

The chain employs TRBV28 and TRBJ2-2; 14 bases align to TRBD2. The germline V gene has CDR1 MDHEN and CDR2 SYDVKM. The junction had 11 bases not matched to a gene; V was cut back by 5 bases and J by 3 bases. This CDR3 has 19 amino acids. CDR3 region: CASSGGLAGGHFHTGELFF. The CDR3 coding sequence is TGTGCCAGCAGTGGAGGACTAGCGGGAGGACACTTTCACACCGGGGAGCTGTTTTTT.

This clone was seen a single time. This sequence joins TRBV24-1 and TRBJ1-5; D is unclear. Germline CDR1 reads KGHDR; CDR2 reads SFDVKD. V was clipped by 10 bases and J by 8 bases, with 11 bases between them. This CDR3 spans 11 amino acids. CDR3 sequence (DNA): TGTGCCACTTCGACTCGCGAGCCCCAGCATTTT. It codes for CATSTREPQHF.

The chain has TRBV29-1 and TRBJ1-5; 11 bases agree with TRBD1. This CDR3 is 15 amino acids long. Germline CDR1 reads SQVTM; CDR2 reads ANQGSEA. Trimming removed 8 bases from V and 3 bases from J; junction bases left unmatched: 9. The CDR3 spells CSPEPGQGDNQPQHF. CDR3 DNA: TGCAGCCCAGAACCGGGACAGGGGGACAATCAGCCCCAGCATTTT.

The genes are TRBV10-1 and TRBJ2-3; the D gene could be TRBD1 or TRBD2 (5 bases each). The CDR3 is 13 residues long. V was trimmed by 0 bases and J by 11 bases, leaving 12 bases between them. Germline CDR1 WNHNN, CDR2 SYGVQD (reference sequence). The CDR3 is CASSESGTWGQYF. The CDR3 DNA reads as TGCGCCAGCAGTGAGTCGGGGACCTGGGGGCAGTATTTT.

A few counts support this clone. The genes are TRBV7-9 and TRBJ1-2; 7 bases are shared with TRBD1. In germline, CDR1 is SEHNR, CDR2 FQNEAQ (reference sequence). This CDR3 region has 17 residues. V trimming: 3 bases; J trimming: 1 base; junction bases outside the gene matches: 11. DNA of the CDR3: TGTGCCAGCAGCTTCTCGCAGGGGGGAATGGGTAACTATGGCTACACCTTC. Its protein is CASSFSQGGMGNYGYTF.

Only a few counts were recorded for this clone. The chain is built from TRBV5-4 and TRBJ2-5; TRBD2 aligns across 8 bases. This CDR3 is built from 14 residues. Germline V gives CDR1 SGHNT, CDR2 YYREEE (reference sequence). J lost 5 bases, V lost 0 bases, and 3 bases had no gene match. This chain's CDR3 is CASSLASGGETQYF. CDR3 DNA: TGTGCCAGCAGCTTGGCGTCGGGAGGGGAGACCCAGTACTTC.

The gene calls are TRBV7-9 and TRBJ2-1, with D uncertain. Germline CDR1 and CDR2: SEHNR and FQNEAQ (reference sequence). The V and J ends lost 3 bases and 6 bases respectively, with 18 bases between them. The CDR3 covers 16 residues. CDR3 bases: TGTGCCAGCAGCTTGGGCCCGTCCAGGTTGATCAATGAGCAGTTCTTC. The encoded protein is CASSLGPSRLINEQFF.

The genes are TRBV6-5 and TRBJ1-5, with D perhaps TRBD1 (5 bases). Trimming left V 4 bases short and J 7 bases short, with 11 bases between. The CDR3 is 13 amino acids. CDR1 and CDR2 (germline): MNHEY, SVGAGI. CDR3 residues: CASSSQGGQPQHF. The CDR3 DNA follows: TGTGCCAGCAGTTCCCAGGGAGGGCAGCCCCAGCATTTT.

This clone was observed a handful of times. This chain joins TRBV4-2 and TRBJ1-1; D might be TRBD1 (5 bases). CDR3 length: 14 residues. V was pared by 1 base and J by 5 bases, with 11 bases between. The V gene's germline CDR1 is LGHNA and CDR2 YNFKEQ. This chain's CDR3 is CASSQGGRGTEAFF. DNA of the CDR3: TGTGCCAGCAGCCAAGGAGGACGGGGGACTGAAGCTTTCTTT.

This chain uses TRBV27 with TRBJ1-2; 7 bases match TRBD1. The CDR3 totals 13 residues. Germline V gene data show CDR1 as MNHEY and CDR2 as SMNVEV (reference sequence). V dropped 3 bases and J dropped 8; count of bases not matched to a gene: 6. The CDR3 coding sequence is TGTGCCAGCAGTTTTCGGGACAGCCTAGGCTACACCTTC. This encodes CASSFRDSLGYTF.

The chain joins TRBV21-1 to TRBJ1-2. TRBV21-1 is deemed a pseudogene. The CDR3 loop spans 11 amino acids. CDR3 residues: CASSRLIGYTF. CDR3 nucleotide sequence: TGTGCCAGCTCCCGTTTGATAGGCTACACCTTC.

The count of this clone is one. The gene calls are TRBV30 and TRBJ2-1; 8 positions match TRBD2. The ends lost 2 bases at V and 13 bases at J; junction bases unmatched: 7. The CDR3 is made up of 12 amino acids. Germline-derived CDR1 and CDR2 are GTSNPN and SVGIG (reference sequence). The CDR3 DNA sequence: TGTGCCTGGAGTCACGGGAGGGCCGGACAGTTCTTC. Encoded protein: CAWSHGRAGQFF.